This T cell receptor (beta chain) was captured by sequencing in a study of shared clonotypes between healthy human individuals. Study-wide results and limits: Shared clonotypes across all four donors exceeded non-shared ones in generation probability.

Assay: immunoSEQ multiplex PCR; the TCRdb copy retains only in-frame clones and omits some. Of roughly 2.1 million clones detected, approximately 94% appear once; the ten largest clones hold approximately 1.7%. To note about this clone: Its matching antigen is unknown.

Naive-designated CD8 cells lacked CD45RO, were positively enriched for CCR7, and omitted terminally differentiated effector memory CD45RA+ cells. Each of the donors was a healthy adult who was HIV-negative and had not had a recent acute infection or vaccination. The source is a man between 18 and 29 years old in good health. Some clones in this sample may be carry-over from other donors' samples. Sample: naive CD8+ T cells from PBMCs.

The CDR3 DNA sequence: TGTGCCACAGGACAGGGGCTCTATGAGCAGTTCTTC. Protein product: CATGQGLYEQFF. The chain has TRBV6-5 and TRBJ2-1; the match to TRBD1 covers 9 bases. CDR1 MNHEY and CDR2 SVGAGI come from the germline V gene. The V segment lost 10 bases and the J segment 8 bases; nucleotides outside the gene matches: 6. CDR3 size: 12 residues.